This paragraph covers one TCR beta chain sequence. Its antigen is undetermined. This sample stems from a study of shared clonotypes between healthy human individuals. Findings and caveats of the study: Unshared clonotypes carried lower generation probabilities than those common to all four donors. Despite large depth, rarefaction showed incomplete sorted-subset sequencing.

The assay was immunoSEQ multiplex PCR, and TCRdb's table has in-frame clones only and misses some. The table shows about 2.1 million clones, with 85% to 95% occurring only once. CD45RO-negative CD8 cells positively selected for CCR7 made up the naive population, which excluded terminally differentiated effector memory CD45RA+ cells. There are 15 residues in the CDR3. The ends lost 8 bases at V and 3 bases at J; junction bases unmatched: 11. Looked up from germline, CDR1 is MNHNY and CDR2 is SVGAGI (reference sequence). Sequenced input: naive CD8+ T cells from PBMCs. The gene calls are TRBV6-6 and TRBJ2-3, with 7 bases identical to TRBD1. The origin of this receptor is a man younger than 30 in good health. Some clones in this sample may be carry-over from other donors' samples. CDR3 amino acids: CASSLGGRVTDTQYF. The CDR3, as DNA: TGTGCCAGCTCTTTAGGGGGCCGTGTAACAGATACGCAGTATTTT.